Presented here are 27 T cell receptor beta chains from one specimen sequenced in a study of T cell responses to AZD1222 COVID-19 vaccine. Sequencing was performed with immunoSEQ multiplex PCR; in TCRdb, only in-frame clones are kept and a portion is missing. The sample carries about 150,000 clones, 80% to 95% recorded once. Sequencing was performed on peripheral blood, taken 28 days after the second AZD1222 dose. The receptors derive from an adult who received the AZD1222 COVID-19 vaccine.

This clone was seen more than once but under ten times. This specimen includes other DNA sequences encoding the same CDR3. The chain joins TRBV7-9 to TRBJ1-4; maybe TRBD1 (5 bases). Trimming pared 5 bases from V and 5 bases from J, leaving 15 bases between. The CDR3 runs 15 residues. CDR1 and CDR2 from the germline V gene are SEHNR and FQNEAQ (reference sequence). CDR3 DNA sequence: TGTGCCAGCAGCCGTCTGGGGCCACCGAATGAAAAACTGTTTTTT. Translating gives CASSRLGPPNEKLFF.

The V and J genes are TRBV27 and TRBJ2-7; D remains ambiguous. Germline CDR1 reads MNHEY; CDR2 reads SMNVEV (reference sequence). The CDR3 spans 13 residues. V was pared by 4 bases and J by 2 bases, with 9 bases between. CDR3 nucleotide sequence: TGTGCCAGCAGTTACGGCGTCACCTACGAGCAGTACTTC. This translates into CASSYGVTYEQYF.

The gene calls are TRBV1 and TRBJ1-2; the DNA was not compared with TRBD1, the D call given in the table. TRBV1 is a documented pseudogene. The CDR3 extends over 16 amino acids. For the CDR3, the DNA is TGCACCAGCAGCCAAGATCCGACAGGTAGGAGCTATGGCTACACCTTC. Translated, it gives CTSSQDPTGRSYGYTF.

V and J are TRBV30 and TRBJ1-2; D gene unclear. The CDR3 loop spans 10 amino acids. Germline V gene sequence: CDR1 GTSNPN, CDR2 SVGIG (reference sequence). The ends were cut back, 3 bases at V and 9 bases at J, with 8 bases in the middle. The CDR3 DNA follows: TGTGCCTGGAGGGACGGAAGCTACACCTTC. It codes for CAWRDGSYTF.

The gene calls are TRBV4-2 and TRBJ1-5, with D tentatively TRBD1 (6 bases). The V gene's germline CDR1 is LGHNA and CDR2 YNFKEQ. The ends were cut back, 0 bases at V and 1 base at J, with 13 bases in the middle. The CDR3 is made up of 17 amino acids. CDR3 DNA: TGTGCCAGCAGCCAAGATTACGGGGGCAGGAGCAATCAGCCCCAGCATTTT. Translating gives CASSQDYGGRSNQPQHF.

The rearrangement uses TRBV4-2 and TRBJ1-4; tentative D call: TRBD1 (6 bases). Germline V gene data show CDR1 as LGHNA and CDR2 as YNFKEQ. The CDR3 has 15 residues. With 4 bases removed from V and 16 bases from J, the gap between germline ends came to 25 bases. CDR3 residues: CASSLRGGLMKVTFF. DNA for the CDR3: TGTGCCAGCAGCCTCAGGGGAGGATTAATGAAAGTCACGTTTTTT.

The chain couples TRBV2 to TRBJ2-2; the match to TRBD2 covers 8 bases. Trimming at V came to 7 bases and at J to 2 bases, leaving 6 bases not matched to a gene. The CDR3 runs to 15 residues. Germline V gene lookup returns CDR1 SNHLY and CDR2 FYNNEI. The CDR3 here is CASKSGSPNTGELFF. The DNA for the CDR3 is TGTGCCAGCAAGAGCGGGAGTCCCAACACCGGGGAGCTGTTTTTT.

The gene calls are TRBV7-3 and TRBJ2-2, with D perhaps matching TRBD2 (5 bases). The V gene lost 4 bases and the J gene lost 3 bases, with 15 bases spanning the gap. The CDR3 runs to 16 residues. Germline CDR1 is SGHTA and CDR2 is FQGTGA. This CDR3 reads CASSSTPDYHTGELFF. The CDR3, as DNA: TGTGCCAGCAGCTCGACCCCAGACTACCACACCGGGGAGCTGTTTTTT.

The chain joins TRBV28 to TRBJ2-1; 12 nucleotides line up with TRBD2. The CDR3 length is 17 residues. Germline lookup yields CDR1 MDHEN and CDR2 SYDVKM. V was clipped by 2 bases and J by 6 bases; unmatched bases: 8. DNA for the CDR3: TGTGCCAGCAGTTTACTAGCGGGAGGGCTTACGCTCAATGAGCAGTTCTTC. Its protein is CASSLLAGGLTLNEQFF.

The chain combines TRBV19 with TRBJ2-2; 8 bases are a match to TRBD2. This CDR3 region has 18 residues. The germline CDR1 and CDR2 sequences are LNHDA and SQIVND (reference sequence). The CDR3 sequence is CVTPRAVSSGGETGELFF. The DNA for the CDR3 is TGTGTTACTCCTAGGGCAGTGTCTTCGGGAGGGGAGACCGGGGAGCTGTTTTTT. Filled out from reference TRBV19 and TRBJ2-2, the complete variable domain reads DGGITQSPKYLFRKEGQNVTLSCEQNLNHDAMYWYRQDPGQGLRLIYYSQIVNDFQKGDIAEGYSVSREKKESFPLTVTSAQKNPTAFYLCVTPRAVSSGGETGELFFGEGSRLTVL.

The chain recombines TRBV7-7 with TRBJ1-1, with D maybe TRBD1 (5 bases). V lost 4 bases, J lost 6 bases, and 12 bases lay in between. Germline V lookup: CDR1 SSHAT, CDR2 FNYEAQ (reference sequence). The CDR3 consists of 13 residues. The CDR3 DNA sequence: TGTGCCAGCAGCTATCGGCGGGGACCTGAAGCTTTCTTT. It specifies CASSYRRGPEAFF.

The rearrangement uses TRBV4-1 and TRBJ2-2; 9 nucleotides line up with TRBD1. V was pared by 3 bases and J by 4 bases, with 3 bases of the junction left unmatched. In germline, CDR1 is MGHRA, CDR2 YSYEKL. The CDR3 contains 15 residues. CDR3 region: CASSQGQGRTGELFF. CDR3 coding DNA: TGCGCCAGCAGCCAGGGACAGGGACGCACCGGGGAGCTGTTTTTT.

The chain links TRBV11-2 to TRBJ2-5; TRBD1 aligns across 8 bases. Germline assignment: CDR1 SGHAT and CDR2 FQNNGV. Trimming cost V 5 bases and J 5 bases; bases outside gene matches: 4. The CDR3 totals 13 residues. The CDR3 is CASSVTGAETQYF. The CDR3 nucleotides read TGTGCCAGCAGCGTGACAGGGGCCGAGACCCAGTACTTC.

The CDR3 region is CATSEDNTGELFF. The CDR3 DNA is TGTGCCACCAGTGAGGATAACACCGGGGAGCTGTTTTTT. The genes are TRBV24-1 and TRBJ2-2; no clear D. With 4 bases removed from V and 2 bases from J, the gap between germline ends came to 4 bases. CDR3 length: 13 residues. Germline-derived CDR1 and CDR2 are KGHDR and SFDVKD.

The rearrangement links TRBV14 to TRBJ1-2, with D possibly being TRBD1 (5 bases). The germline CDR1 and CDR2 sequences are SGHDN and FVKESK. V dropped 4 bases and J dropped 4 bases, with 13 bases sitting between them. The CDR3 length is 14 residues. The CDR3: CASSLLAGTYGYTF. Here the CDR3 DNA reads TGTGCCAGCAGCCTCCTAGCGGGGACCTATGGCTACACCTTC.

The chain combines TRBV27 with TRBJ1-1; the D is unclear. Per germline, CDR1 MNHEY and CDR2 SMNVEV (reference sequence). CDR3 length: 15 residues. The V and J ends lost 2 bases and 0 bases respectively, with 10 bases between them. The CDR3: CASSLNPEMNTEAFF. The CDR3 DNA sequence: TGTGCCAGCAGTTTAAATCCAGAAATGAACACTGAAGCTTTCTTT.

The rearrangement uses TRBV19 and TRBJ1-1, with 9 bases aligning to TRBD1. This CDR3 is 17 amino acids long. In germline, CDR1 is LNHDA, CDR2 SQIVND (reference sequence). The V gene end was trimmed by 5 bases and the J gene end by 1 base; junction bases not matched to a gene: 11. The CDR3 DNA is TGTGCCAGTAGTTCCTCCCCCCAGGACAGGGGGAACACTGAAGCTTTCTTT. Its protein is CASSSSPQDRGNTEAFF.

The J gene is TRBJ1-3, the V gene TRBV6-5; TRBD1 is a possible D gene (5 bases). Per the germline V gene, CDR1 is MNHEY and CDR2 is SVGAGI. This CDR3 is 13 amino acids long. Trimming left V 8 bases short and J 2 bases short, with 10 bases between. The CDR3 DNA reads TGTGCCAGCGGACAACCAACTGGAAACACCATATATTTT. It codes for CASGQPTGNTIYF.

Written as DNA, the CDR3 is TGTGCCATCAGTGGAAGGGCTGGGGCCAACGTCCTGACTTTC. Protein: CAISGRAGANVLTF. The rearrangement joins TRBV10-3 to TRBJ2-6; the D is unclear. V was clipped by 4 bases and J by 2 bases, with 6 bases between them. There are 14 residues in the CDR3. Germline assignment: CDR1 ENHRY and CDR2 SYGVKD.

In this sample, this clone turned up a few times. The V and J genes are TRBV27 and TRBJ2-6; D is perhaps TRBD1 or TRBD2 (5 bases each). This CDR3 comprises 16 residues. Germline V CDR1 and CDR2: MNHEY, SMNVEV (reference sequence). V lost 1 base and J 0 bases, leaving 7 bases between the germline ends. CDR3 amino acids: CASSLWGSSGANVLTF. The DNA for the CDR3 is TGTGCCAGCAGTTTATGGGGGTCCTCTGGGGCCAACGTCCTGACTTTC. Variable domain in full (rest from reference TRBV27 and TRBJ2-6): EAQVTQNPRYLITVTGKKLTVTCSQNMNHEYMSWYRQDPGLGLRQIYYSMNVEVTDKGDVPEGYKVSRKEKRNFPLILESPSPNQTSLYFCASSLWGSSGANVLTFGAGSRLTVL.

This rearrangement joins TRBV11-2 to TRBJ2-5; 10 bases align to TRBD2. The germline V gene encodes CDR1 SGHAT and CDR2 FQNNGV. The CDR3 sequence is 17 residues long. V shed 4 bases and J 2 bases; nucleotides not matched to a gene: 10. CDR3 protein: CASSSSPGLASQETQYF. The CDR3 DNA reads TGTGCCAGCAGCTCTTCACCGGGACTAGCGTCTCAAGAGACCCAGTACTTC. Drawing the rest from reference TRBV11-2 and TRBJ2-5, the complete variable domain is EAGVAQSPRYKIIEKRQSVAFWCNPISGHATLYWYQQILGQGPKLLIQFQNNGVVDDSQLPKDRFSAERLKGVDSTLKIQPAKLEDSAVYLCASSSSPGLASQETQYFGPGTRLLVL.

CDR3 sequence (DNA): TGTGCCAGCGGGGGGTCTGGGACTAGCGGGAGGACTGGGGCCAACGTCCTGACTTTC. It yields the protein CASGGSGTSGRTGANVLTF. J is TRBJ2-6 and V is TRBV28, with 15 bases aligning to TRBD2. Germline CDR1 MDHEN, CDR2 SYDVKM. The J segment lost 2 bases and the V segment lost 8 bases, leaving 10 bases of the junction unmatched. The CDR3 spans 19 residues. Drawing the rest from reference TRBV28 and TRBJ2-6, the complete variable domain is DVKVTQSSRYLVKRTGEKVFLECVQDMDHENMFWYRQDPGLGLRLIYFSYDVKMKEKGDIPEGYSVSREKKERFSLILESASTNQTSMYLCASGGSGTSGRTGANVLTFGAGSRLTVL.

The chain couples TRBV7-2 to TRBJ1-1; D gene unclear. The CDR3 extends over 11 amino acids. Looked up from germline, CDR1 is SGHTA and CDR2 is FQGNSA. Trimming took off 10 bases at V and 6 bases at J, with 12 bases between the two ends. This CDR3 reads CAIRRPSEAFF. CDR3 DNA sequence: TGTGCCATCCGACGGCCATCTGAAGCTTTCTTT.

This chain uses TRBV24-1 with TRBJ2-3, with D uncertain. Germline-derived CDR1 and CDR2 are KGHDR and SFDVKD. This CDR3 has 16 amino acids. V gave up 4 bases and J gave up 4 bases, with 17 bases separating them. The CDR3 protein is CATSDPIKPGSDTQYF. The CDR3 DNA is TGTGCCACCAGTGACCCCATTAAGCCAGGATCAGATACGCAGTATTTT.

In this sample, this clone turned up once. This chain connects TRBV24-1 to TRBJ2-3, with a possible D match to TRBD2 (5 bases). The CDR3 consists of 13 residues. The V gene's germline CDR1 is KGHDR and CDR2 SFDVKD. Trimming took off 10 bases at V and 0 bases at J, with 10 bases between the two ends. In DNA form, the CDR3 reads TGTGCCACTAGCGAGACTAGCACAGATACGCAGTATTTT. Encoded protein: CATSETSTDTQYF.

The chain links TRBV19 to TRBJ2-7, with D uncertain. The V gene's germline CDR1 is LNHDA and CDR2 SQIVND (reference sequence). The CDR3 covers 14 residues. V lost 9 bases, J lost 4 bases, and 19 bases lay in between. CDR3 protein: CASRRVMAAYEQYF. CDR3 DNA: TGTGCCAGCCGAAGGGTTATGGCGGCTTACGAGCAGTACTTC.

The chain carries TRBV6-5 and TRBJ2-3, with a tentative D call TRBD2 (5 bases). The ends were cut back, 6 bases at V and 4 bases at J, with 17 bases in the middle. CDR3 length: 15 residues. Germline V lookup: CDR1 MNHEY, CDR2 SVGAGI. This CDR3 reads CASSAVMGEADTQYF. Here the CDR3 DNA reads TGTGCCAGCAGCGCTGTAATGGGAGAGGCAGATACGCAGTATTTT.